Sequencing of this TCR beta chain was carried out in a study of T cell changes during pregnancy in multiple sclerosis. Assay used: immunoSEQ multiplex PCR; TCRdb lists only in-frame clones, some missing. The sample contains roughly 73,000 clones, approximately 90% of which appear only once. There are 15 residues in the CDR3. Trimming took 5 bases from V and 5 from J; bases not matched to a gene: 8. Germline-derived CDR1 and CDR2 are SGHTA and FQGNSA. The V call is TRBV7-2, the J call TRBJ1-5, with 8 bases matching TRBD1. This sample comprised peripheral blood, obtained in the second trimester of pregnancy. The source of this sequence is a female donor in good health, enrolled as a control in a pregnancy study. CDR3 region: CASSPWTGRDQPQHF. The DNA of the CDR3 is TGTGCCAGCAGCCCCTGGACAGGGAGGGATCAGCCCCAGCATTTT.